This entry lists 3 T cell receptor beta chains sequenced from one sample in a study of identical twins. TCRdb reprocessed the 5' RACE reads with MiXCR, giving one entry per CDR3 protein. The repertoire includes about 660,000 distinct CDR3 sequences, 8.6% of them detected once, and about 0.98% sits in the top ten. These data are also associated with another study on yellow fever vaccine responses in identical twins.

Sequencing was carried out using PBMCs. All receptors come from a woman aged 18-29 years in good health.

The rearrangement joins TRBV27 to TRBJ2-3, with 12 bases matching TRBD1. The CDR3 contains 15 residues. V shed 5 bases, J shed 7 bases, and the junction held 7 bases outside the gene matches. The germline gives CDR1 MNHEY, CDR2 SMNVEV (reference sequence). CDR3 coding DNA: TGTGCCAGCAGTCTCCAGGGACAGGGGGCAAATACGCAGTATTTT. Residues: CASSLQGQGANTQYF.

This chain links TRBV2 with TRBJ2-7, with a tentative D call TRBD1 (6 bases). The CDR3 is made up of 14 amino acids. Germline V gene data show CDR1 as SNHLY and CDR2 as FYNNEI. V lost 0 bases, J lost 2 bases, and 8 bases lay in between. CDR3 in amino acids: CASSEAGGPYEQYF. In DNA form, the CDR3 reads TGTGCCAGCAGTGAAGCAGGGGGTCCCTACGAGCAGTACTTC.

The sample holds many counts of this clonotype. This chain links TRBV3-1 with TRBJ2-2; D unresolved. Germline V gene lookup returns CDR1 LGHDT and CDR2 YNNKEL (reference sequence). Trimming removed 1 base at V and 4 bases at J, with 7 bases between. The CDR3 has 14 residues. CDR3 sequence: CASSQAQPTGELFF. CDR3 in DNA: TGTGCCAGCAGCCAAGCTCAGCCCACCGGGGAGCTGTTTTTT.